This T cell receptor (beta chain) originates from a study of early T cells in non-severe SARS-CoV-2 infection. This clonotype was found many times. TCRdb reprocessed the 5' RACE reads via MiXCR and lists one record per CDR3 protein. The table records about 61,000 distinct CDR3 sequences, 12% of them present only once. This receptor was taken from an adult who was a healthcare worker with PCR-confirmed SARS-CoV-2 infection or an uninfected control (not recorded which). The donor label of this sample is uncertain. This specimen was whole blood, taken at baseline.

This CDR3 reads CASSPRGSLEQYV. Here the CDR3 DNA reads TGTGCCAGCAGCCCCAGGGGGAGCCTCGAGCAGTACGTC. The chain is built from TRBV5-5 and TRBJ2-7; 7 bases line up with TRBD1. This CDR3 has 13 residues. The V segment lost 4 bases and the J segment 6 bases; nucleotides outside the gene matches: 7. CDR1 and CDR2 (germline): SGHKS, YYEKEE (reference sequence).